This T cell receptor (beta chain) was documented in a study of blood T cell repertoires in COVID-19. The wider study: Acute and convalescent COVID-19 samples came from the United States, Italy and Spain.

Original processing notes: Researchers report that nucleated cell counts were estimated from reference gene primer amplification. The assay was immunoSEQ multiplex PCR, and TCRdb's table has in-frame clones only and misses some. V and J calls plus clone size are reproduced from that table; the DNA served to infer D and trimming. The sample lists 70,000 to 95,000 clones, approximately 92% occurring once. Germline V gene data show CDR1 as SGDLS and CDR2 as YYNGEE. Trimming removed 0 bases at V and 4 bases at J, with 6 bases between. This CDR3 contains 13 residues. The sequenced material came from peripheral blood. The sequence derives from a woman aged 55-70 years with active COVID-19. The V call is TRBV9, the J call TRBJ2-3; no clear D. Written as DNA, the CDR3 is TGTGCCAGCAGCGTAGTAGTGGCAGATACGCAGTATTTT. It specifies CASSVVVADTQYF.